What follows are 18 T cell receptor beta chains derived from one specimen sequenced in a study of beta chain features in type 1 diabetes (dated by TCRdb to between 2017 and 2018). Libraries were made using the immunoSEQ multiplex PCR assay. The entire isolated RNA was reverse transcribed using the High Capacity cDNA Reverse Transcription Kit, and thus expressed TCRB transcripts were sequenced. The table comes from immuneACCESS by way of TCRdb, which keeps in-frame sequences with V and J called. Part of the clones is missing from these tables; in studies checked, under half for an unresolved V gene and the rest for unknown reasons. A total of some 150,000 clones appear in this sample, about 7% of them only once. 1.1% to 1.5% of the sample rests with the top ten. Source material: central memory CD4+ T cells from blood. These receptors were obtained from a young woman in good health.

This clone was seen more than once but under ten times. The DNA for the CDR3 is TGTGCCAGCAGCCCCCGGGACAGGGGGGCGACTAATGAAAAACTGTTTTTT. It codes for CASSPRDRGATNEKLFF. V is TRBV7-9 and J is TRBJ1-4, with 11 bases aligning to TRBD1. Trimming at V came to 5 bases and at J to 2 bases, leaving 7 bases not matched to a gene. The CDR3 loop spans 17 amino acids. The germline gives CDR1 SEHNR, CDR2 FQNEAQ (reference sequence).

This sequence joins TRBV18 and TRBJ1-5; the D is unclear. CDR1 is KGHSH and CDR2 is LQKENI in the germline V gene. V was clipped by 5 bases and J by 4 bases, with 12 bases between them. The CDR3 contains 14 residues. CDR3 protein: CASSSEVRNQPQHF. The DNA of the CDR3 is TGTGCCAGCTCATCAGAGGTGCGTAATCAGCCCCAGCATTTT.

This clone has just a few counts. The J gene is TRBJ2-3, the V gene TRBV10-3; 8 positions agree with TRBD2. Germline V gene lookup returns CDR1 ENHRY and CDR2 SYGVKD. Trimming removed 6 bases from V and 6 bases from J; junction bases left unmatched: 8. CDR3 length: 14 amino acids. CDR3 in DNA: TGTGCCATCAGGACGGGAGGGCCAAGGGATACGCAGTATTTT. Amino acids: CAIRTGGPRDTQYF.

This clone was seen at least ten times. The V call is TRBV23-1, the J call TRBJ2-7, with 7 bases matching TRBD2. TRBV23-1 is an ORF for which the function is uncertain. The CDR3 is made up of 10 amino acids. V was pared by 9 bases and J by 9 bases, with 5 bases of the junction left unmatched. CDR3 sequence: CARSWEGQYF. Here the CDR3 DNA reads TGCGCCAGATCCTGGGAGGGGCAGTACTTC.

The rearrangement joins TRBV7-9 to TRBJ2-3, with D possibly TRBD2 on 6 matching bases. V was trimmed by 3 bases and J by 1 base, leaving 11 bases between them. Germline V gene lookup returns CDR1 SEHNR and CDR2 FQNEAQ (reference sequence). The CDR3 runs to 15 residues. The CDR3 is CASSFQGGGTDTQYF. DNA for the CDR3: TGTGCCAGCAGCTTTCAAGGAGGGGGCACAGATACGCAGTATTTT.

This clone was observed a few times. The chain joins TRBV7-9 to TRBJ1-5; D gene uncertain. Germline V gene lookup returns CDR1 SEHNR and CDR2 FQNEAQ (reference sequence). The V gene lost 5 bases and the J gene lost 4 bases, with 15 bases spanning the gap. CDR3 size: 15 residues. The CDR3 DNA follows: TGTGCCAGCAGCCTAGGAGGGTCGGGAAATCAGCCCCAGCATTTT. Protein product: CASSLGGSGNQPQHF.

This clone was observed a handful of times. The chain is built from TRBV23-1 and TRBJ2-1, with 12 nucleotides matching TRBD1. TRBV23-1 carries the ORF label, with uncertain function. The CDR3 covers 21 residues. Germline trimming cut 3 bases from V and 3 bases from J; bases unmatched to any gene: 18. The CDR3 coding sequence is TGCGCCAGCAGTCATTACTCCCGGGACAGGGGGCGGGAGGGAATCTACAATGAGCAGTTCTTC. Protein product: CASSHYSRDRGREGIYNEQFF.

J is TRBJ2-1 and V is TRBV11-3; 11 positions agree with TRBD2. Trimming cost V 6 bases and J 5 bases; bases outside gene matches: 6. The CDR3 runs 15 residues. The germline gives CDR1 SGHNT, CDR2 YENEEA. CDR3 in DNA: TGTGCCAGCAGGTCCGGGACTAGCGGTGACAATGAGCAGTTCTTC. Translated: CASRSGTSGDNEQFF.

The sample holds a few counts of this clone. The chain employs TRBV7-9 and TRBJ2-4; 7 nucleotides match TRBD1. Germline V gives CDR1 SEHNR, CDR2 FQNEAQ (reference sequence). V lost 6 bases and J lost 2; bases outside the gene matches: 13. The CDR3 sequence is 17 residues long. CDR3 in DNA: TGTGCCAGCAGTCGAGGACAAGGGGGCATGTCCAAAAACATTCAGTACTTC. This codes for CASSRGQGGMSKNIQYF.

The table lists this clone with a few counts. The chain uses TRBV7-8 and TRBJ2-1, with 7 bases identical to TRBD2. The germline V gene has CDR1 SGHVS and CDR2 FQNEAQ. V trimming: 6 bases; J trimming: 3 bases; junction bases outside the gene matches: 8. The length of the CDR3 is 15 residues. DNA for the CDR3: TGTGCCAGCAGACGCCGGACTAGTGTCTACAATGAGCAGTTCTTC. Translated, it gives CASRRRTSVYNEQFF.

This clone was detected many times. The V call is TRBV7-2, the J call TRBJ1-5; no firm D call. The CDR3 extends over 13 amino acids. Germline V gene data show CDR1 as SGHTA and CDR2 as FQGNSA. V was trimmed by 3 bases and J by 3 bases, leaving 6 bases between them. CDR3 sequence reads: CASSLQDNQPQHF. The CDR3 bases are TGTGCCAGCAGCTTGCAGGACAATCAGCCCCAGCATTTT.

This sequence joins TRBV4-2 and TRBJ1-2; a weak D match, TRBD1 (5 bases). Germline V CDR1 and CDR2: LGHNA, YNFKEQ. The V and J ends lost 0 bases and 2 bases respectively, with 13 bases between them. The CDR3 consists of 16 residues. CDR3 loop: CASSQERGRTNYGYTF. The CDR3 bases are TGTGCCAGCAGCCAAGAAAGGGGCCGGACAAACTATGGCTACACCTTC.

This chain connects TRBV28 to TRBJ1-1; D possibly corresponds to TRBD1 (6 bases). V lost 4 bases and J 11 bases, leaving 11 bases between the germline ends. There are 11 residues in the CDR3. In germline, CDR1 is MDHEN, CDR2 SYDVKM. Here the CDR3 reads CASSSGERAFF. For the CDR3, the DNA is TGTGCCAGCAGTTCAGGGGAACGGGCTTTCTTT.

This clone was seen a few times. The J gene is TRBJ2-7, the V gene TRBV10-3; possible D gene TRBD1, 5 bases. Germline V lookup: CDR1 ENHRY, CDR2 SYGVKD. V gave up 4 bases and J gave up 4 bases, with 11 bases separating them. The CDR3 loop spans 13 amino acids. The CDR3, as DNA: TGTGCCATCAGTGGGCAGGGTGGTTACGAGCAGTACTTC. This sequence encodes CAISGQGGYEQYF.

The chain combines TRBV7-2 with TRBJ2-3; 8 bases align to TRBD2. The V gene's germline CDR1 is SGHTA and CDR2 FQGNSA. The CDR3 consists of 16 residues. The junction had 7 bases not matched to a gene; V was cut back by 3 bases and J by 2 bases. CDR3 protein: CASSFLSGGDTDTQYF. DNA for the CDR3: TGTGCCAGCAGCTTCCTCTCCGGGGGGGACACAGATACGCAGTATTTT.

This rearrangement joins TRBV7-3 to TRBJ1-1, with 8 bases that match TRBD1. V lost 5 bases and J lost 1; bases outside the gene matches: 3. CDR1 and CDR2 (germline): SGHTA, FQGTGA. The CDR3 sequence is 14 residues long. CDR3 sequence: CASSATGGNTEAFF. In DNA, the CDR3 is TGTGCCAGCAGCGCCACAGGGGGGAACACTGAAGCTTTCTTT.

This clone was seen a few times. V is TRBV4-3 and J is TRBJ2-4; 10 bases are shared with TRBD2. Germline V gives CDR1 LGHNA, CDR2 YSLEER. The CDR3 is made up of 17 amino acids. After removal of 4 bases from V and 6 bases from J, the junction contained 12 bases not matched to a gene. CDR3 region: CASSLTAGTSEGNIQYF. CDR3 coding DNA: TGCGCCAGCAGCCTAACCGCCGGGACTAGCGAGGGAAACATTCAGTACTTC.

This clone has at least ten counts. This rearrangement joins TRBV30 to TRBJ2-5; a weak D match, TRBD2 (6 bases). The germline gives CDR1 GTSNPN, CDR2 SVGIG (reference sequence). V was clipped by 3 bases and J by 7 bases, with 12 bases between them. The CDR3 runs 12 residues. The CDR3 nucleotides are TGTGCCTGGAGAGACCCCGGGGGGACCCAGTACTTC. It codes for CAWRDPGGTQYF.